Given below is one T cell receptor beta chain in context. Clones were read by immunoSEQ multiplex PCR, and TCRdb kept only the in-frame ones, dropping some. Of roughly 170,000 clones listed, 80% to 90% are singletons. The record originates from a study of blood T cell repertoires in COVID-19. Turning to the study itself: Samples representing acute and convalescent COVID-19 were sourced from the United States, Italy and Spain.

This CDR3 contains 14 residues. CDR1 and CDR2 from the germline V gene are KGHSH and LQKENI. The V end was cut by 3 bases, the J end by 0 bases, with 6 bases between. This rearrangement joins TRBV18 to TRBJ1-3; D gene ambiguous. Material for sequencing was peripheral blood. This TCR derives from a man between 65 and 79 years old with active or convalescent COVID-19. The chain's CDR3 is CASSPSGSGNTIYF. The CDR3 DNA sequence: TGTGCCAGCTCACCGTCGGGCTCTGGAAACACCATATATTTT.